The clone carrying this T cell receptor beta chain was seen a handful of times. Antigen: not known. TCRdb reprocessed the reads with MiXCR, giving one entry per CDR3 protein. This repertoire shows 560,000 or so distinct CDR3 sequences, more than 15% found once; its top ten account for around 25%. Germline V gene lookup returns CDR1 MGHRA and CDR2 YSYEKL. This CDR3 region has 11 residues. The ends were cut back, 4 bases at V and 9 bases at J, with 7 bases in the middle. The sample is drawn from a study of T cell repertoires in cytomegalovirus infection. Study information: Both a matching HLA type and CMV infection were indicated by public TCR beta signatures. General study results and limits: In two of eight donors, the top clonotype was HLA-C-restricted CMV-specific. Totalled public TCR beta family frequency picked out people who carried CMV plus the relevant HLA.

Specimen: CD8+ T cells from PBMCs. This TCR was recovered from a human donor in good health (CMV status not recorded). Some clones in this sample may be carry-over from other donors' samples. The V and J genes are TRBV4-1 and TRBJ2-1; D not resolved. For the CDR3, the DNA is TGCGCCAGCAGCCGACGAGGTGAGCAGTTCTTC. Its protein product is CASSRRGEQFF.